Sequencing of this T cell receptor (beta chain) was carried out in a study of regulatory T cells in long-lasting Graves disease. The study's findings and limits: Public clonotype sharing was higher in persistent than newly diagnosed patients.

TCR beta libraries were built with iRepertoire HTBI primers and Arm-PCR of CDR3 regions. A single record per CDR3 protein comes from TCRdb applying MiXCR to the multiplex PCR reads. Of 400,000 to 450,000 distinct CDR3 sequences in the sample, about 15% were seen once. The sample's time point: newly diagnosed GD, antithyroid drugs for less than 3 months. Extracted PBMC RNA gave rise to the TCR library. It was American Thyroid Association guidelines that determined Graves' disease diagnosis. A word on this clonotype: Its antigen remains unknown.

The sample also formed part of further work on T cells in Graves' hyperthyroidism and ophthalmopathy. From that report: Using the HTBI primer set, a first-round RT-PCR was run on the TCR CDR3.

The TCR sequence derives from a young woman with Graves disease. This sample comprised peripheral blood mononuclear cells (PBMCs), obtained at new diagnosis, from a patient treated with antithyroid drugs.

This CDR3 reads CASSGGSRGIQYF. In DNA form, the CDR3 reads TGTGCCAGCTCCGGGGGGTCTAGGGGCATTCAGTACTTC. This rearrangement joins TRBV7-2 to TRBJ2-4; 7 nucleotides line up with TRBD2. V dropped 8 bases and J dropped 9; count of bases not matched to a gene: 10. There are 13 residues in the CDR3. Germline V CDR1 and CDR2: SGHTA, FQGNSA.